Presented here are 32 T cell receptor beta chains from one specimen sequenced in a study of identical twins. TCRdb ran MiXCR on the 5' RACE reads and lists one entry per CDR3 protein. This sample has under 350,000 distinct CDR3 sequences, with 7.5% to 9.5% found just once. These data were also filed under a second study, of yellow fever vaccine responses in identical twins.

The sequencing input was CD8+ T cells sorted from blood. Receptors originate from a woman aged 18-29 years in good health.

This clonotype has only a few counts. V gene TRBV4-3 combines with J gene TRBJ2-4; 7 bases agree with TRBD2. Trimming cost V 0 bases and J 5 bases; bases outside gene matches: 1. The CDR3 runs 14 residues. Per the germline V gene, CDR1 is LGHNA and CDR2 is YSLEER. In DNA, the CDR3 is TGCGCCAGCAGCCAAGATCGGGGGGAAAACATTCAGTACTTC. It yields the protein CASSQDRGENIQYF.

The chain uses TRBV3-1 and TRBJ1-6, with D possibly matching TRBD1 (6 bases). Per germline, CDR1 LGHDT and CDR2 YNNKEL (reference sequence). Trimming took 0 bases from V and 4 from J, leaving 13 bases between them. This CDR3 region has 17 residues. The CDR3 nucleotides read TGTGCCAGCAGCCAAGAAGGGGGAGGGGATTATAATTCACCCCTCCACTTT. Its translation: CASSQEGGGDYNSPLHF.

The chain has TRBV28 and TRBJ2-3; 7 bases are a match to TRBD2. V gave up 1 base and J gave up 0 bases; unmatched junction bases: 10. Germline V lookup: CDR1 MDHEN, CDR2 SYDVKM. The CDR3 consists of 18 residues. The CDR3 here is CASSLSTRAGLSTDTQYF. CDR3 nucleotides: TGTGCCAGCAGTTTATCGACTAGAGCGGGACTTAGCACAGATACGCAGTATTTT.

This clonotype occurred a few times. This rearrangement joins TRBV4-2 to TRBJ2-5, with a possible D match to TRBD2 (5 bases). V lost 1 base, J lost 2 bases, and 11 bases lay in between. Germline V gene lookup returns CDR1 LGHNA and CDR2 YNFKEQ. The CDR3 is made up of 15 amino acids. Here the CDR3 DNA reads TGTGCCAGCAGCCAAGTTGCGGGTCCACAAGAGACCCAGTACTTC. Amino acids: CASSQVAGPQETQYF.

This clonotype turned up a few times. The CDR3, as DNA: TGTGCCAGCAGCTTAGATCGAGGCAGGGTCTACAATGAGCAGTTCTTC. This codes for CASSLDRGRVYNEQFF. V gene TRBV11-2 combines with J gene TRBJ2-1; D possibly corresponds to TRBD1 (5 bases). The CDR3 is 16 amino acids. V was cut by 0 bases and J by 3 bases, with 12 bases left in between. From germline, CDR1 is SGHAT and CDR2 FQNNGV.

This clonotype has at least ten counts. J is TRBJ2-1 and V is TRBV5-1; 7 nucleotides match TRBD2. V was pared by 3 bases and J by 0 bases, with 15 bases of the junction left unmatched. CDR3 size: 19 residues. Per the germline V gene, CDR1 is SGHRS and CDR2 is YFSETQ. The CDR3 is CASSWGDGGLSSSYNEQFF. The CDR3 DNA sequence: TGCGCCAGCAGCTGGGGAGACGGGGGACTATCGAGCTCCTACAATGAGCAGTTCTTC.

The table lists this clonotype with a few counts. The V gene is TRBV2, the J gene TRBJ1-1; D is unclear. The CDR3 spans 17 residues. The ends were cut back, 6 bases at V and 0 bases at J, with 20 bases in the middle. CDR1 and CDR2 from the germline V gene are SNHLY and FYNNEI. CDR3: CASSERRQNIMNTEAFF. CDR3 nucleotide sequence: TGTGCCAGCAGCGAGAGGCGGCAGAACATCATGAACACTGAAGCTTTCTTT.

DNA for the CDR3: TGTGCCAGCAGCTTAGGGACCGCAGGGGCCACCGGGGAGCTGTTTTTT. It codes for CASSLGTAGATGELFF. The chain couples TRBV7-9 to TRBJ2-2; a weak D match, TRBD1 (6 bases). Trimming shortened V by 1 base and J by 4 bases, and 13 bases separated the two germline ends. The CDR3 runs 16 residues. The germline V gene encodes CDR1 SEHNR and CDR2 FQNEAQ (reference sequence).

This clonotype was counted ten times or more. The V gene is TRBV29-1, the J gene TRBJ2-7; 8 positions agree with TRBD1. J was trimmed by 4 bases and V by 2 bases; bases with no gene match: 4. The germline gives CDR1 SQVTM, CDR2 ANQGSEA. The CDR3 has 13 residues. CDR3 protein: CSVERQGAYEQYF. CDR3 DNA: TGCAGCGTTGAAAGGCAGGGGGCTTACGAGCAGTACTTC.

This clonotype showed up many times. The chain is built from TRBV6-2 or TRBV6-3 and TRBJ2-1; the match to TRBD1 covers 7 bases. V lost 6 bases and J lost 11; bases outside the gene matches: 7. The CDR3 runs 12 residues. The germline V gene encodes CDR1 MNHEY and CDR2 SVGEGT. The CDR3 DNA sequence: TGTGCCAGCAGCCCTGACAGGGATAAGCAGTTCTTC. This translates into CASSPDRDKQFF.

This clonotype occurred many times. The chain recombines TRBV11-2 with TRBJ2-5; D might be TRBD1 (5 bases). The CDR3 extends over 16 amino acids. Deletions cut 3 bases from V and 2 bases from J, with 16 bases between. Germline values: CDR1 SGHAT, CDR2 FQNNGV. CDR3 residues: CASSFPWGGPQETQYF. In DNA, the CDR3 is TGTGCCAGCAGCTTCCCTTGGGGCGGCCCTCAAGAGACCCAGTACTTC.

There are many counts of this clonotype. V and J are TRBV5-1 and TRBJ1-2; D is undetermined. Germline CDR1 and CDR2: SGHRS and YFSETQ. Trimming took 0 bases from V and 7 from J, leaving 10 bases between them. CDR3 length: 13 amino acids. The CDR3 is CASSLDQWSGYTF. For the CDR3, the DNA is TGCGCCAGCAGCTTGGATCAATGGAGTGGCTACACCTTC.

The chain links TRBV4-1 to TRBJ2-3; maybe TRBD2 (5 bases). Germline V gives CDR1 MGHRA, CDR2 YSYEKL. This CDR3 has 16 amino acids. Trimming stripped 1 base from V and 1 base from J, with 12 bases between. Here the CDR3 reads CASSQVGLGGTDTQYF. The CDR3 nucleotides read TGCGCCAGCAGCCAAGTCGGACTCGGTGGCACAGATACGCAGTATTTT.

The chain uses TRBV7-9 and TRBJ1-1; the D gene is possibly TRBD1 (5 bases). This CDR3 contains 15 residues. In germline, CDR1 is SEHNR, CDR2 FQNEAQ (reference sequence). Trimming took 5 bases from V and 5 from J, leaving 18 bases between them. The CDR3 DNA is TGTGCCAGCAGCCCAGGTTGGGGGGAGGATACTGAAGCTTTCTTT. Translation gives CASSPGWGEDTEAFF.

At least ten counts were recorded for this clonotype. This chain connects TRBV7-9 to TRBJ2-2, with 7 bases fitting TRBD1. After removal of 7 bases from V and 6 bases from J, the junction contained 2 bases not matched to a gene. This CDR3 comprises 12 residues. CDR1 and CDR2 from the germline V gene are SEHNR and FQNEAQ (reference sequence). The CDR3 nucleotides are TGTGCCAGCATCCAGGGGGCCGGGGAGCTGTTTTTT. Translating gives CASIQGAGELFF.

The chain uses TRBV4-3 and TRBJ2-1, with 7 bases that match TRBD2. This CDR3 is 15 amino acids long. Germline values: CDR1 LGHNA, CDR2 YSLEER. V dropped 0 bases and J dropped 8; count of bases not matched to a gene: 7. CDR3 loop: CASSQDRTRLHEQFF. Written as DNA, the CDR3 is TGCGCCAGCAGCCAAGATCGGACTAGGCTCCATGAGCAGTTCTTC.

This clonotype was counted between two and nine times. The chain uses TRBV29-1 and TRBJ2-7; perhaps D is TRBD1 or TRBD2 (5 bases each). The germline V and J ends were trimmed by 6 bases and 5 bases, with 14 bases remaining between them. CDR3 length equals 12 residues. Germline CDR1 is SQVTM and CDR2 is ANQGSEA. The CDR3 DNA is TGCAGCGTCACTTGGGGGTTCCACGAGCAGTACTTC. It codes for CSVTWGFHEQYF.

This clonotype was observed a few times. The V gene is TRBV20-1, the J gene TRBJ2-1, with 7 bases aligning to TRBD2. V shed 3 bases, J shed 5 bases, and the junction held 10 bases outside the gene matches. The germline gives CDR1 DFQATT, CDR2 SNEGSKA (reference sequence). The CDR3 runs to 15 residues. The CDR3 loop reads CSARGLAGVDNEQFF. The DNA of the CDR3 is TGCAGTGCTAGGGGCCTCGCGGGGGTAGACAATGAGCAGTTCTTC.

The chain employs TRBV7-8 and TRBJ2-2; D is ambiguous. The V gene lost 3 bases and the J gene lost 4 bases, with 9 bases spanning the gap. Germline-derived CDR1 and CDR2 are SGHVS and FQNEAQ. There are 14 residues in the CDR3. This CDR3 reads CASSFSQGTGELFF. CDR3 sequence (DNA): TGTGCCAGCAGCTTTAGTCAAGGCACCGGGGAGCTGTTTTTT. The whole variable domain, remainder taken from reference TRBV7-8 and TRBJ2-2, is GAGVSQSPRYKVAKRGQDVALRCDPISGHVSLFWYQQALGQGPEFLTYFQNEAQLDKSGLPSDRFFAERPEGSVSTLKIQRTQQEDSAVYLCASSFSQGTGELFFGEGSRLTVL.

The V and J genes are TRBV6-5 and TRBJ2-2; 7 positions agree with TRBD2. The V and J ends lost 1 base and 6 bases, in that order; junction bases with no gene match: 2. This CDR3 has 14 amino acids. Germline lookup yields CDR1 MNHEY and CDR2 SVGAGI. This CDR3 reads CASSYLGGSGELFF. DNA of the CDR3: TGTGCCAGCAGTTACTTGGGGGGGTCCGGGGAGCTGTTTTTT.

The rearrangement joins TRBV9 to TRBJ2-1; 7 bases match TRBD2. Trimming took 3 bases from V and 3 from J; bases not matched to a gene: 12. The CDR3 is 17 amino acids. CDR1 is SGDLS, CDR2 YYNGEE, per germline. The CDR3 nucleotides are TGTGCCAGCAGCGCCCCCTCCACCGGGACTATCTACAATGAGCAGTTCTTC. Translated, it gives CASSAPSTGTIYNEQFF.

There are a few counts of this clonotype. V and J are TRBV7-6 and TRBJ2-5, with TRBD2 matching 8 bases. Trimming removed 5 bases from V and 0 bases from J; junction bases left unmatched: 11. The CDR3 is made up of 17 amino acids. Germline V gene data show CDR1 as SGHVS and CDR2 as FNYEAQ. The CDR3 is CASSRPRSGSNQETQYF. In DNA form, the CDR3 reads TGTGCCAGCAGCCGCCCACGCAGCGGGAGTAACCAAGAGACCCAGTACTTC.

This rearrangement joins TRBV4-1 to TRBJ2-7, with 8 bases lining up with TRBD2. CDR3 length: 16 residues. Germline values: CDR1 MGHRA, CDR2 YSYEKL. V shed 0 bases and J 4 bases; nucleotides not matched to a gene: 8. CDR3 region: CASSQEGTSGFYEQYF. The CDR3 nucleotides read TGCGCCAGCAGCCAAGAAGGAACTAGCGGTTTTTACGAGCAGTACTTC.

This clonotype was picked up a small number of times. V is TRBV11-2 and J is TRBJ2-5; 8 bases fit TRBD1. Germline V lookup: CDR1 SGHAT, CDR2 FQNNGV. There are 13 residues in the CDR3. After removal of 6 bases from V and 5 bases from J, the junction contained 5 bases not matched to a gene. The CDR3 sequence: CASRGAGGETQYF. DNA of the CDR3: TGTGCCAGCAGGGGGGCAGGGGGCGAGACCCAGTACTTC.

This chain links TRBV27 with TRBJ2-1; 11 nucleotides align to TRBD2. CDR1 is MNHEY, CDR2 SMNVEV, per germline (reference sequence). This CDR3 is 16 amino acids long. With V trimmed by 6 bases and J by 0 bases, 4 bases remained unmatched. The DNA of the CDR3 is TGTGCCAGCAGGCTTAGCGGGGGGGTCTCCTACAATGAGCAGTTCTTC. It encodes CASRLSGGVSYNEQFF.

This clonotype was picked up a small number of times. The chain uses TRBV11-1 and TRBJ1-4; 12 bases map to TRBD1. With 5 bases clipped from V and 6 bases from J, the junction kept 16 bases outside the gene matches. This CDR3 contains 19 residues. Germline V gene lookup returns CDR1 SGHAT and CDR2 FQDESV (reference sequence). Written as DNA, the CDR3 is TGTGCCAGCAGCGCGCTACCGGGACAGGGGGCGAGGTTAGATGAAAAACTGTTTTTT. This codes for CASSALPGQGARLDEKLFF.

The CDR3 DNA sequence: TGTGCCAGCAGTATACAGGCAGTCTATGGCTACACCTTC. This encodes CASSIQAVYGYTF. This sequence joins TRBV12-3 or TRBV12-4 and TRBJ1-2, with a possible D match to TRBD1 (5 bases). V lost 5 bases to trimming and J lost 4 bases, with 11 bases between them. CDR3 length: 13 amino acids.

This clonotype has ten or more counts. The chain employs TRBV15 and TRBJ2-2; D call uncertain. The V gene lost 5 bases and the J gene lost 3 bases, with 13 bases spanning the gap. CDR1 is LNHNV and CDR2 is YYDKDF in the germline V gene (reference sequence). The CDR3 is 15 residues long. The CDR3 loop reads CATSRPAEYTGELFF. The CDR3 DNA sequence: TGTGCCACCAGCCGACCGGCGGAGTACACCGGGGAGCTGTTTTTT.

At least ten counts were recorded for this clonotype. V and J are TRBV6-5 and TRBJ1-2; D not resolved. CDR1 MNHEY and CDR2 SVGAGI come from the germline V gene. Trimming shortened V by 4 bases and J by 8 bases, and 14 bases separated the two germline ends. This CDR3 is 13 amino acids long. CDR3 sequence reads: CASSSRLLDGYTF. CDR3 bases: TGTGCCAGCAGTTCCCGCCTCTTGGACGGCTACACCTTC.

The sample holds many counts of this clonotype. The CDR3 nucleotides are TGTGCCAGCACCCCGGGAGGAGCAGAGCAGTACTTC. Its translation is CASTPGGAEQYF. The chain couples TRBV12-3 or TRBV12-4 to TRBJ2-7; 7 bases fit TRBD2. The CDR3 runs to 12 residues. The junction had 7 bases not matched to a gene; V was cut back by 7 bases and J by 7 bases.

The chain carries TRBV2 and TRBJ1-6; maybe TRBD1 (5 bases). CDR3 length equals 15 residues. Trimming left V 6 bases short and J 2 bases short, with 11 bases between. Per germline, CDR1 SNHLY and CDR2 FYNNEI. The CDR3 reads CASRVSTAYNSPLHF. In nucleotides, the CDR3 is TGTGCCAGCAGGGTATCGACAGCCTATAATTCACCCCTCCACTTT.

At least ten counts were recorded for this clonotype. The DNA for the CDR3 is TGTGCCACCAGCGGGGCCAAGCTTGAGCAGTTCTTC. As protein: CATSGAKLEQFF. The rearrangement joins TRBV15 to TRBJ2-1, with a possible D match to TRBD1 (5 bases). V was cut by 5 bases and J by 9 bases, with 11 bases left in between. The CDR3 spans 12 residues. The germline V gene has CDR1 LNHNV and CDR2 YYDKDF (reference sequence).